This is a list of T cell receptor beta chains from one sample in a study of T cells in Graves' hyperthyroidism and ophthalmopathy. TCRdb redid the calling of the multiplex PCR reads with MiXCR, one entry per CDR3 protein. Of some 530,000 distinct CDR3 sequences in the sample, roughly 22% were seen once. Sequences were obtained from blood. All receptors derive from a woman between 70 and 85 years old with Graves' ophthalmopathy. Both conserved end residues are trimmed from each CDR3.

V,J,CDR3
TRBV20-1,TRBJ1-2,SAIGGTANYGYT
TRBV6-4,TRBJ2-1,ASSAGVGNSNEQF
TRBV19,TRBJ2-7,ASMDSNRYEQY
TRBV12-3/TRBV12-4,TRBJ2-3,ASTRDGTSTDTQY
TRBV30,TRBJ1-1,AWSVSGRTEAF
TRBV29-1,TRBJ2-7,SVGGREQY
TRBV5-1,TRBJ2-1,ASSGTGESSYNEQF
TRBV27,TRBJ2-1,ASRKRPGQTYNEQF
TRBV24-1,TRBJ1-1,ATSDPMWGRDTEAF
TRBV30,TRBJ1-1,AWRHTEAF
TRBV9,TRBJ2-1,ASSVDRGASPGHNEQF
TRBV29-1,TRBJ2-3,SVQEGSDTQY
TRBV11-2,TRBJ2-5,ASSLVLAGFETQY
TRBV4-1,TRBJ2-7,ASSQYPGDSAYEQY
TRBV12-3/TRBV12-4,TRBJ2-4,ASSFLGGPGGDIQY
TRBV7-3,TRBJ2-2,ASSLSGATLTGELF
TRBV28,TRBJ2-7,ASSLTAKQGQQY
TRBV20-1,TRBJ2-7,SARDHQRSSYEQY
TRBV30,TRBJ2-3,AWSASGSLNTQY
TRBV6-2/TRBV6-3,TRBJ1-5,ASSDYSNQPQH
TRBV10-3,TRBJ1-5,AISESTSLLSDQPKH
TRBV10-2,TRBJ2-1,ASWTPDYNEQF
TRBV20-1,TRBJ2-5,SARDWGEETQY
TRBV6-1,TRBJ2-1,ASRPGLAGVSLYNEQF
TRBV7-2,TRBJ2-4,ASSLATWDRGYIQY
TRBV7-2,TRBJ1-6,ASSLAPGLSSPLH
TRBV4-1,TRBJ1-2,ASSPRWAGGYT
TRBV7-9,TRBJ2-5,ASSLFQLAAMYQETQY
TRBV6-2/TRBV6-3,TRBJ1-1,ASRGGSYGTEAF
TRBV11-2,TRBJ2-1,ASSLENGIYNEQF
TRBV20-1,TRBJ1-5,SASEGRASNQPQH
TRBV6-1,TRBJ2-7,ASSALQGARPYEQY
TRBV3-1,TRBJ2-3,ASSQDVTTTSTDTQY
TRBV7-2,TRBJ2-6,ASSPRGSAGANVLT
TRBV30,TRBJ1-1,AWSIVGGGTEAF
TRBV27,TRBJ2-3,ASSLRTKGKQGTDTQY
TRBV19,TRBJ2-7,ASSMGKYEQY
TRBV28,TRBJ2-3,ASSLLGSGPYTDTQY
TRBV20-1,TRBJ2-3,SAPRLADTDTQY
TRBV19,TRBJ2-5,ASSGFKETQY